This T cell receptor (beta chain) was sequenced for a study of OX40 agonist ivuxolimab in advanced cancers. On this clone itself: Its antigen is as yet unknown.

The V segment lost 3 bases and the J segment 3 bases; nucleotides outside the gene matches: 5. The CDR3 covers 15 residues. CDR1 is SGHTA, CDR2 FQGTGA, per germline. Drawing of blood for sampling happened at baseline, at cycle 4 day 1, and at cycle 7 day 1. Study-wide findings and caveats: Low normalized clonal expansion also occurred in some nonresponding patients.

The protocol was immunoSEQ multiplex PCR, while the TCRdb copy is restricted to in-frame clones and leaves out a portion. The data contain 40,000 or so clones, approximately 86% of them singletons. The receptor's source is an adult with an advanced solid tumor such as melanoma, head and neck, liver or kidney cancer. This material consisted of CD4+ or CD8+ T cells sorted from blood, taken in a trial of the OX40 agonist ivuxolimab. This chain uses TRBV7-3 with TRBJ1-5; TRBD1 matches 7 bases. The CDR3 nucleotides read TGTGCCAGCAGCTTGGTGACAGGGATCAATCAGCCCCAGCATTTT. Protein sequence: CASSLVTGINQPQHF.